One sample yielded the 13 T cell receptor beta chains listed below, sequenced in a study of cytomegalovirus exposure and HLA in healthy donors. PCR used 60 Vbeta primers and 13 Jbeta primers. Assay: immunoSEQ multiplex PCR; the TCRdb copy retains only in-frame clones and omits some. The table lists about 76,000 clones, about four fifths of them singletons, with approximately 8.9% in the top ten. Sequencing was done on a sample of PBMCs. All receptors come from a woman in her forties in good health and CMV-seropositive.

CDR3 nucleotides: TGTGCCAGCAGTGAAACTCAGGGGGTAGGGCAGCCCCAGCATTTT. Its translation is CASSETQGVGQPQHF. The chain is built from TRBV2 and TRBJ1-5; 7 nucleotides match TRBD1. V dropped 2 bases and J dropped 7; count of bases not matched to a gene: 8. CDR3 size: 15 residues. Germline V gene data show CDR1 as SNHLY and CDR2 as FYNNEI.

The CDR3 DNA is TGTGCCAGCAGCTTGGCGGGAGCAGGGGCCAACGTCCTGACTTTC. Translation gives CASSLAGAGANVLTF. This chain joins TRBV28 and TRBJ2-6, with 7 nucleotides matching TRBD2. The germline V gene encodes CDR1 MDHEN and CDR2 SYDVKM. There are 15 residues in the CDR3. The ends lost 6 bases at V and 4 bases at J; junction bases unmatched: 6.

The V gene is TRBV5-1, the J gene TRBJ2-7; TRBD1 agrees at 9 bases. Unmatched junction bases numbered 3, after V lost 0 bases and J lost 2 bases. CDR1 and CDR2 from the germline V gene are SGHRS and YFSETQ. The CDR3 spans 15 residues. The CDR3 reads CASSLGGTGTYEQYF. CDR3 nucleotide sequence: TGCGCCAGCAGCTTGGGGGGGACAGGGACCTACGAGCAGTACTTC.

The rearrangement joins TRBV4-1 to TRBJ2-5; tentatively, D is TRBD2 (6 bases). Trimming stripped 2 bases from V and 8 bases from J, with 15 bases between. CDR1 and CDR2 from the germline V gene are MGHRA and YSYEKL. This CDR3 comprises 14 residues. For the CDR3, the DNA is TGCGCCAGCAGCCAACGGGACTTGGGGGAAACCCAGTACTTC. Translating gives CASSQRDLGETQYF.

The chain links TRBV19 to TRBJ1-6; D gene unclear. This CDR3 has 13 amino acids. Trimming removed 6 bases at V and 6 bases at J, with 9 bases between. CDR1 and CDR2 (germline): LNHDA, SQIVND (reference sequence). The CDR3 DNA reads as TGTGCCAGTAGACCAGATCTTAATTCACCCCTCCACTTT. It translates to CASRPDLNSPLHF.

This clone was counted only a few times. The chain carries TRBV7-6 and TRBJ2-7; no clear D gene. CDR3 length: 13 residues. V dropped 1 base and J dropped 4 bases, with 8 bases sitting between them. CDR1 SGHVS and CDR2 FNYEAQ come from the germline V gene. The CDR3 spells CASSLGPRYEQYF. The DNA for the CDR3 is TGTGCCAGCAGCTTAGGTCCGCGTTACGAGCAGTACTTC.

The chain employs TRBV2 and TRBJ2-3; 7 nucleotides match TRBD1. Looked up from germline, CDR1 is SNHLY and CDR2 is FYNNEI. This CDR3 spans 15 amino acids. Unmatched junction bases numbered 10, after V lost 2 bases and J lost 8 bases. CDR3 loop: CASSEIQGRMGTQYF. The DNA for the CDR3 is TGTGCCAGCAGTGAAATACAGGGGCGGATGGGTACGCAGTATTTT.

In this sample, this clone turned up once. This chain connects TRBV7-2 to TRBJ1-6; possible D gene TRBD1, 6 bases. Trimming cost V 1 base and J 3 bases, with 10 bases left between them. This CDR3 spans 16 amino acids. Germline V gene data show CDR1 as SGHTA and CDR2 as FQGNSA. CDR3 protein: CASSLEVGGYNSPLHF. The DNA for the CDR3 is TGTGCCAGCAGCTTAGAAGTAGGGGGCTATAATTCACCCCTCCACTTT.

The chain uses TRBV7-8 and TRBJ1-2; 9 bases line up with TRBD1. The CDR3 runs to 14 residues. Germline V lookup: CDR1 SGHVS, CDR2 FQNEAQ. The trim removed 6 bases at V and 5 bases at J, leaving 7 bases unmatched. The DNA for the CDR3 is TGTGCCAGCAGTCAACAGGGGGCAGGATATGGCTACACCTTC. Its protein product is CASSQQGAGYGYTF.

This clone was observed a few times. The chain combines TRBV19 with TRBJ2-1; 8 bases align to TRBD2. Looked up from germline, CDR1 is LNHDA and CDR2 is SQIVND (reference sequence). The CDR3 contains 16 residues. Trimming cost V 0 bases and J 3 bases; bases outside gene matches: 4. The CDR3 protein is CASSIDLGTSYNEQFF. CDR3 bases: TGTGCCAGTAGTATAGATCTTGGGACTAGCTACAATGAGCAGTTCTTC.

The J gene is TRBJ2-1, the V gene TRBV2; 8 bases line up with TRBD2. Looked up from germline, CDR1 is SNHLY and CDR2 is FYNNEI. J was trimmed by 0 bases and V by 4 bases; bases with no gene match: 5. This CDR3 has 16 amino acids. CDR3 coding DNA: TGTGCCAGCAGTGCCTCAACTAGCGGCTCCTACAATGAGCAGTTCTTC. It encodes CASSASTSGSYNEQFF.

The chain links TRBV9 to TRBJ1-3; D is unresolved. With 3 bases removed from V and 4 bases from J, the gap between germline ends came to 14 bases. Germline V gene lookup returns CDR1 SGDLS and CDR2 YYNGEE. The CDR3 consists of 15 residues. The CDR3 DNA reads as TGTGCCAGCAGCGAGGACTCTAATTGGGGAAACACCATATATTTT. Its translation: CASSEDSNWGNTIYF.

The chain couples TRBV11-1 to TRBJ2-1; 7 bases align to TRBD2. CDR1 and CDR2 (germline): SGHAT, FQDESV (reference sequence). This CDR3 has 15 amino acids. V trimming: 4 bases; J trimming: 6 bases; junction bases outside the gene matches: 9. CDR3 in amino acids: CASSSLWASGNEQFF. The CDR3 DNA reads TGTGCCAGCAGCTCCTTGTGGGCTAGCGGCAATGAGCAGTTCTTC.